This T cell receptor (beta chain) was captured by sequencing in a study of T cell repertoires in cytomegalovirus infection. General observations from the study: Clonotypes of TCR beta that were HLA-C-restricted and CMV-specific dominated the ex vivo response.

With regard to this clonotype: Its antigen is unknown.

One entry per CDR3 protein, called by TCRdb with MiXCR from the reads. This table holds 150,000 to 200,000 distinct CDR3 sequences, 17% found once. The material sequenced was CD8+ T cells from PBMCs. The TCR was taken from a human donor in good health (CMV status not recorded). Some clones in this sample may be carry-over from other donors' samples.

CDR3 sequence reads: CSAVTRGRYNEQFF. CDR3 in DNA: TGCAGCGCTGTCACTAGGGGGCGGTACAATGAGCAGTTCTTC. J is TRBJ2-1 and V is TRBV29-1; 7 bases match TRBD1. The length of the CDR3 is 14 residues. The germline V gene encodes CDR1 SQVTM and CDR2 ANQGSEA. The V segment lost 7 bases and the J segment 4 bases; nucleotides outside the gene matches: 10.